This TCR beta chain appears in the sequencing data of a study of control samples from healthy donors and cancer patients. The V gene's germline CDR1 is MNHEY and CDR2 SVGEGT. After removal of 5 bases from V and 5 bases from J, the junction contained 7 bases not matched to a gene. This CDR3 spans 14 amino acids. This clone has a handful of counts. Produced via immunoSEQ multiplex PCR; TCRdb's table is partial and in-frame only. The table records about 140,000 clones, about nine tenths of them present only once. The rearrangement links TRBV6-2 or TRBV6-3 to TRBJ2-7; 9 bases align to TRBD2. This sequence was found in a woman aged 25 to 39 in good health. The sequenced sample was blood. The CDR3 spells CASSRSSGINEQYF. In DNA form, the CDR3 reads TGTGCCAGCAGTCGGTCTAGCGGGATCAACGAGCAGTACTTC.